This T cell receptor (beta chain) was documented in a study of T cells in Graves' hyperthyroidism and ophthalmopathy. This clonotype showed up many times. As yet, its antigen is unknown. RNA transcripts served as the template for amplifying TCR beta CDR3 regions. TCR CDR3 underwent first-round RT-PCR with the HTBI primer set. TCRdb ran MiXCR on the multiplex PCR reads and lists one entry per CDR3 protein. The sample lists around 500,000 distinct CDR3 sequences, around 13% seen once, with approximately 15% in the top ten. Graves' hyperthyroidism was deemed stable absent ophthalmopathy progression within 18 months. Isolation of PBMCs was performed on 8.5 to 10 ml fresh peripheral blood. Germline CDR1 and CDR2: LNHDA and SQIVND (reference sequence). With 7 bases clipped from V and 0 bases from J, the junction kept 14 bases outside the gene matches. The CDR3 is 17 amino acids. Study outcomes and limitations: Blood also contained most expanded thyroid clonotypes above 0.001. Model-based prediction identified ophthalmopathy a median around 6.7 months prior to its onset.

The chain recombines TRBV19 with TRBJ1-1; 7 bases fit TRBD1. Sequencing input: blood. The sequence was obtained from a woman aged 40 to 50 with Graves' hyperthyroidism. The CDR3 nucleotides read TGTGCCAGTACCACCACCCCGACAGGGCTGATGAACACTGAAGCTTTCTTT. Encoded protein: CASTTTPTGLMNTEAFF.